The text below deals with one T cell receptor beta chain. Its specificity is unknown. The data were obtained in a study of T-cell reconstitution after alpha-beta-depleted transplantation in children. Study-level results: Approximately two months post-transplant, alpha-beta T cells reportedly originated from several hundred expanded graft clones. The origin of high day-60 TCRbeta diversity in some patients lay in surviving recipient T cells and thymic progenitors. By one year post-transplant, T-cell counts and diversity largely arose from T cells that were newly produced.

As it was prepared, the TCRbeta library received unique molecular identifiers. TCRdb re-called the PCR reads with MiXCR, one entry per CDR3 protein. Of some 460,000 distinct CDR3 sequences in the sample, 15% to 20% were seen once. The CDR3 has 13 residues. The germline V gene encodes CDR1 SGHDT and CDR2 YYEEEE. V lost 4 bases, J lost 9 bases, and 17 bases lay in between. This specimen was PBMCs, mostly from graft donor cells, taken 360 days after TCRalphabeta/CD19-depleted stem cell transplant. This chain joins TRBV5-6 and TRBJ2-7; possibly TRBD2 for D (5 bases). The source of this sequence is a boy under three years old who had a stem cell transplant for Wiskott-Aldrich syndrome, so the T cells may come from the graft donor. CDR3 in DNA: TGTGCCAGCAGCCTAGCTATCCTGGAGACGCAGTACTTC. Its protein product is CASSLAILETQYF.